This T cell receptor beta chain was found in a study of T cell responses to AZD1222 COVID-19 vaccine. Germline CDR1 and CDR2: SGHRS and YFSETQ. V dropped 5 bases and J dropped 0; count of bases not matched to a gene: 5. This CDR3 comprises 16 residues. TCRdb keeps only in-frame clones here, not all; method: immunoSEQ multiplex PCR. Among 15,000 to 20,000 clones, roughly 86% were seen once, and the ten largest hold roughly 8.7%. This material consisted of peripheral blood, taken 28 days after the second AZD1222 dose. This TCR derives from an adult who received the AZD1222 COVID-19 vaccine. The genes are TRBV5-1 and TRBJ2-1, with 10 bases aligning to TRBD1. The CDR3 here is CASRPGTGDSYNEQFF. CDR3 coding DNA: TGCGCCAGCAGGCCCGGGACAGGGGACTCCTACAATGAGCAGTTCTTC.